The 2 T cell receptor beta chains given below trace back to one sample, sequenced in a study of T cell responses to AZD1222 COVID-19 vaccine. TCRdb's copy holds only in-frame clones and misses some; the assay was immunoSEQ multiplex PCR. The table has 150,000 to 200,000 clones, about 91% seen once. This specimen consisted of peripheral blood, obtained 28 days after the second AZD1222 dose. The receptor set was obtained from an adult who received the AZD1222 COVID-19 vaccine.

V and J are TRBV7-9 and TRBJ1-1; 9 bases are a match to TRBD1. The CDR3 totals 13 residues. V dropped 3 bases and J dropped 10; count of bases not matched to a gene: 6. Germline V gives CDR1 SEHNR, CDR2 FQNEAQ (reference sequence). CDR3 sequence reads: CASSFRDRVRAFF. In DNA form, the CDR3 reads TGTGCCAGCAGCTTCCGGGACAGGGTACGAGCTTTCTTT.

This clone was picked up one time. Other DNA sequences in the sample encode the same CDR3. The gene calls are TRBV5-1 and TRBJ1-5; 7 nucleotides agree with TRBD1. V was clipped by 0 bases and J by 7 bases; unmatched bases: 4. The CDR3 runs 14 residues. The germline V gene encodes CDR1 SGHRS and CDR2 YFSETQ. The CDR3 region is CASSLVGGGQPQHF. The CDR3 region has the DNA TGCGCCAGCAGCTTGGTAGGGGGCGGGCAGCCCCAGCATTTT.